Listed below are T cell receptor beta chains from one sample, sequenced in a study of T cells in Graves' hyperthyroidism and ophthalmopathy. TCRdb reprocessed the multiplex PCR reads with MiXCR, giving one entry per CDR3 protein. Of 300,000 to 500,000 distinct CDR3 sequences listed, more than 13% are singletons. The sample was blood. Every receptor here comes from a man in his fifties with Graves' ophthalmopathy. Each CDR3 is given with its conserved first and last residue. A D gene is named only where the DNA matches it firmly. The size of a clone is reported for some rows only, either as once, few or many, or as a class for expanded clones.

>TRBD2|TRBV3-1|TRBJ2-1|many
CASSQESSGRTYNEQFF
TGTGCCAGCAGCCAAGAGAGTAGCGGGAGAACCTACAATGAGCAGTTCTTC
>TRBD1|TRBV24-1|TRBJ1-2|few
CATSAVTGDYGYTF
TGTGCCACCAGTGCCGTGACAGGGGACTATGGCTACACCTTC
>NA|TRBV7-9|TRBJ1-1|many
CAGALSLNTEAFF
TGTGCCGGGGCCCTAAGTTTAAACACTGAAGCTTTCTTT
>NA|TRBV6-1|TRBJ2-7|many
CASSDRGREQYF
TGTGCCAGCAGTGACAGGGGAAGGGAGCAGTACTTC
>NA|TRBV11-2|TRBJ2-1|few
CASSLGPLNSRRNEQFF
TGTGCCAGCAGCTTAGGGCCCCTGAACTCGAGAAGGAATGAGCAGTTCTTC
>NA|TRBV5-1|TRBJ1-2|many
CASSLDRAVSYTF
TGCGCCAGCAGCTTGGACAGGGCGGTGAGCTACACCTTC
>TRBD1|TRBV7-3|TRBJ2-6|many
CASSQGAGGPGANVLTF
TGTGCCAGCAGCCAGGGGGCAGGGGGCCCTGGGGCCAACGTCCTGACTTTC
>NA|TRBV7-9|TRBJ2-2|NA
CASSFEGQTGELFF
TGTGCCAGCAGCTTCGAGGGACAAACCGGGGAGCTGTTTTTT
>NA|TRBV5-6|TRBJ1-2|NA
CATSWGIEANYGYTF
TGTGCCACCTCCTGGGGGATAGAAGCTAACTATGGCTACACCTTC
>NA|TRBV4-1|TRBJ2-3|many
CASRDEGGTDTQYF
TGCGCCAGCAGAGACGAAGGGGGCACAGATACGCAGTATTTT
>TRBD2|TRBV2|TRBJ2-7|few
CASRGILAAASYEQYF
TGTGCCAGCAGGGGCATACTAGCGGCAGCCTCCTACGAGCAGTACTTC
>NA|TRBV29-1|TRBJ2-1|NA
CSVAKSSYNEQFF
TGCAGCGTTGCGAAGAGCTCCTACAATGAGCAGTTCTTC
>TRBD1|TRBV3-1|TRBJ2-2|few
CASSQGQGEGGELFF
TGTGCCAGCAGCCAAGGACAGGGGGAGGGCGGGGAGCTGTTTTTT
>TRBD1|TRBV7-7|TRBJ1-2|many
CASSYGRGPGQGDYGYTF
TGTGCTAGCAGCTACGGCCGGGGGCCGGGACAGGGTGACTATGGCTACACCTTC
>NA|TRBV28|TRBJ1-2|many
CASRGTGNYGYTF
TGTGCCAGCAGAGGAACAGGGAACTATGGCTACACCTTC
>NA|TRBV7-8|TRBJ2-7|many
CASSLMGVPAYEQYF
TGTGCCAGCAGCTTAATGGGGGTACCAGCCTACGAGCAGTACTTC
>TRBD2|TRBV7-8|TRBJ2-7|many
CASSFRLAGALHEQYF
TGTGCCAGCAGCTTCCGTCTAGCGGGTGCACTCCACGAGCAGTACTTC
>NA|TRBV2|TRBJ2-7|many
CASSTWEEQYF
TGTGCCAGCTCTACATGGGAAGAGCAGTACTTC
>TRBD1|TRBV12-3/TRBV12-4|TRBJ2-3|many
CATSRQGSDTQYF
TGTGCCACGTCCAGACAGGGGTCAGATACGCAGTATTTT
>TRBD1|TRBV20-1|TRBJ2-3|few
CSAADRVRADTQYF
TGCAGTGCCGCGGACAGGGTGAGAGCAGATACGCAGTATTTT
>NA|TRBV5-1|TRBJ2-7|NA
CASSLGPVGGYEQYF
TGCGCCAGCAGCTTGGGCCCGGTTGGGGGCTACGAGCAGTACTTC
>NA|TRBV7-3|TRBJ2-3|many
CASSPLQGSSTDTQYF
TGTGCCAGCAGCCCGTTACAGGGATCTAGCACAGATACGCAGTATTTT
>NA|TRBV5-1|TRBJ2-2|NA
CASSRQRRNGELFF
TGCGCCAGCAGCCGGCAACGTAGAAACGGGGAGCTGTTTTTT
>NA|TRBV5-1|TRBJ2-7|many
CASGPRDPYEQYF
TGCGCCAGCGGACCCCGGGACCCCTACGAGCAGTACTTC
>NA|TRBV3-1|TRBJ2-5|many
CASSQERVRNQETQHF
TGTGCCAGCAGCCAAGAAAGGGTACGGAACCAAGAGACCCAGCACTTC
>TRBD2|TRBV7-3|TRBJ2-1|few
CASSPGLAGLPSEQFF
TGTGCCAGCAGCCCCGGCCTAGCGGGTCTGCCTTCTGAGCAGTTCTTC
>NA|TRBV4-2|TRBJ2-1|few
CASETGGDEQFF
TGTGCCAGCGAAACCGGCGGTGATGAGCAGTTCTTC
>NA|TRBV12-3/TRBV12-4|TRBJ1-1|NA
CASSYYRRNTEAFF
TGTGCCAGCAGTTATTACAGGAGAAACACTGAAGCTTTCTTT
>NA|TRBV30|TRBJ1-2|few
CAWTTGGVRYGYTF
TGTGCCTGGACCACCGGCGGCGTTCGCTATGGCTACACCTTC
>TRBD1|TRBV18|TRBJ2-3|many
CASSPPGRTGVTQYF
TGTGCCAGCTCACCACCAGGGAGGACAGGGGTTACGCAGTATTTT
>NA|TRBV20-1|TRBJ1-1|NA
CSASWTTEAFF
TGCAGTGCGTCGTGGACAACTGAAGCTTTCTTT
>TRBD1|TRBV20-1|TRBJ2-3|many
CSANSGQGITDTQYF
TGCAGTGCTAACTCCGGACAGGGGATAACAGATACGCAGTATTTT
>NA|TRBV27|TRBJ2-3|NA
CASSLLGSTDTQYF
TGTGCCAGCAGTTTATTGGGATCAACAGATACGCAGTATTTT
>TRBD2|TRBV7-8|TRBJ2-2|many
CASSSSGRAGAGELFF
TGTGCCAGCAGCTCTAGCGGGAGGGCCGGAGCCGGGGAGCTGTTTTTT
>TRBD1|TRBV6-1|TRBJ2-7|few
CASRREGADEQYF
TGTGCCAGCAGGAGAGAGGGGGCCGACGAGCAGTACTTC
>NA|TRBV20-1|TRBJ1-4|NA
CSARDPKDSYNEKLFF
TGCAGTGCTAGAGATCCTAAGGACAGTTATAATGAAAAACTGTTTTTT
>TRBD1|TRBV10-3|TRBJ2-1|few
CAISESGLSGQGNEQFF
TGTGCCATCAGTGAGTCGGGGCTCAGTGGACAGGGGAATGAGCAGTTCTTC
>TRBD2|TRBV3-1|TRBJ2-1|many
CASSEHSGLVYNEQFF
TGTGCCAGCAGCGAACACTCGGGACTAGTATACAATGAGCAGTTCTTC
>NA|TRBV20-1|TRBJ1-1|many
CSAITGNTEAFF
TGCAGTGCTATCACGGGAAACACTGAAGCTTTCTTT
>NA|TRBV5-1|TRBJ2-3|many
CASSEASTDTQYF
TGCGCCAGCAGCGAGGCTAGCACAGATACGCAGTATTTT
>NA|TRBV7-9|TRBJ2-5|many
CASSPGRHQETQYF
TGTGCCAGCAGCCCCGGACGCCACCAAGAGACCCAGTACTTC
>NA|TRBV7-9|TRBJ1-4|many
CASSPQQETYEKLFF
TGTGCCAGCAGCCCTCAACAGGAGACCTATGAAAAACTGTTTTTT
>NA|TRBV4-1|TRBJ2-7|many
CASSQGISGSYEQYF
TGCGCCAGCAGCCAAGGGATTAGCGGCTCCTACGAGCAGTACTTC
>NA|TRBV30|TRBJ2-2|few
CAWTRGTPGELFF
TGTGCCTGGACTAGGGGAACTCCCGGGGAGCTGTTTTTT
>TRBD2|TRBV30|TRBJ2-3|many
CAWLAGDTDTQYF
TGTGCCTGGCTAGCGGGAGACACAGATACGCAGTATTTT
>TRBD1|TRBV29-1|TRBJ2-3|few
CSVEPQGANTQYF
TGCAGCGTTGAACCCCAGGGGGCAAATACGCAGTATTTT